The 9 T cell receptor beta chains below were found in one sample sequenced in a study of cytomegalovirus exposure and HLA in healthy donors. PCR primers comprised 60 Vbeta and 13 Jbeta primers. The protocol was immunoSEQ multiplex PCR, while the TCRdb copy is restricted to in-frame clones and leaves out a portion. The table records under 100,000 clones, around two thirds of them present only once. The sequencing sample was made of PBMCs. Every receptor here comes from a woman in her 30s in good health and CMV-seropositive.

This chain connects TRBV5-1 to TRBJ2-1; tentatively, D is TRBD2 (6 bases). The CDR3 has 14 residues. Germline CDR1 reads SGHRS; CDR2 reads YFSETQ. The V and J ends lost 4 bases and 5 bases respectively, with 13 bases between them. For the CDR3, the DNA is TGCGCCAGCAGCCACGGGAGTGTCAACAATGAGCAGTTCTTC. Translation: CASSHGSVNNEQFF.

This clone was counted between two and nine times. This CDR3 reads CATSGTSGTDTQYF. The CDR3 nucleotides are TGTGCCACTTCCGGGACTAGCGGCACAGATACGCAGTATTTT. The rearrangement links TRBV6-5 to TRBJ2-3; 10 bases map to TRBD2. The CDR3 contains 14 residues. The V and J ends lost 10 bases and 1 base, in that order; junction bases with no gene match: 5. Looked up from germline, CDR1 is MNHEY and CDR2 is SVGAGI.

This clone has a handful of counts. The J gene is TRBJ1-3, the V gene TRBV7-2; no firm D call. With 5 bases removed from V and 4 bases from J, the gap between germline ends came to 9 bases. The CDR3 runs 13 residues. Germline V gives CDR1 SGHTA, CDR2 FQGNSA. The CDR3 is CASSQMGGNTIYF. Here the CDR3 DNA reads TGTGCCAGCAGCCAGATGGGCGGAAACACCATATATTTT.

V gene TRBV6-1 combines with J gene TRBJ1-1; 8 bases match TRBD1. Germline CDR1 reads MNHNS; CDR2 reads SASEGT. CDR3 size: 14 residues. V shed 6 bases and J 4 bases; nucleotides not matched to a gene: 7. Here the CDR3 DNA reads TGTGCCAGCAGCTTAGACAGGGGACGCACTGAAGCTTTCTTT. Protein sequence: CASSLDRGRTEAFF.

As DNA, the CDR3 is TGCGCCAGCAGCTTGGCGCCGACAGGGGGCTCTGAAGCTTTCTTT. Amino acid sequence: CASSLAPTGGSEAFF. The chain uses TRBV5-1 and TRBJ1-1, with TRBD1 matching 10 bases. The V gene's germline CDR1 is SGHRS and CDR2 YFSETQ. The junction had 5 bases not matched to a gene; V was cut back by 0 bases and J by 6 bases. The CDR3 has 15 amino acids. The whole variable domain, filled in from reference TRBV5-1 and TRBJ1-1, reads KAGVTQTPRYLIKTRGQQVTLSCSPISGHRSVSWYQQTPGQGLQFLFEYFSETQRNKGNFPGRFSGRQFSNSRSEMNVSTLELGDSALYLCASSLAPTGGSEAFFGQGTRLTVV.

The rearrangement joins TRBV6-5 to TRBJ2-3; the D gene is possibly TRBD2 (6 bases). V was pared by 5 bases and J by 2 bases, with 11 bases between. Germline CDR1 and CDR2: MNHEY and SVGAGI. The CDR3 runs to 14 residues. The CDR3: CASSPGTYTDTQYF. CDR3 sequence (DNA): TGTGCCAGCAGTCCCGGGACTTACACAGATACGCAGTATTTT.

The chain joins TRBV9 to TRBJ2-3; 9 nucleotides agree with TRBD1. The CDR3 has 15 residues. CDR1 SGDLS and CDR2 YYNGEE come from the germline V gene. V was pared by 5 bases and J by 2 bases, with 6 bases of the junction left unmatched. The CDR3 loop reads CASRARDRVTDTQYF. CDR3 DNA sequence: TGTGCCAGCAGAGCCCGGGACAGGGTCACAGATACGCAGTATTTT.

This clone occurred a few times. The genes are TRBV5-8 and TRBJ1-1; D is perhaps TRBD1 (5 bases). The germline CDR1 and CDR2 sequences are SGHTS and YDEGEE. V dropped 9 bases and J dropped 1 base, with 16 bases sitting between them. The CDR3 sequence is 14 residues long. The CDR3 region is CATEYTGQNTEAFF. The CDR3, as DNA: TGTGCCACAGAATATACAGGACAGAACACTGAAGCTTTCTTT. Full variable domain (rest looked up from reference TRBV5-8 and TRBJ1-1): EAGVTQSPTHLIKTRGQQATLRCSPISGHTSVYWYQQALGLGLQFLLWYDEGEERNRGNFPPRFSGRQFPNYSSELNVNALELEDSALYLCATEYTGQNTEAFFGQGTRLTVV.

This chain joins TRBV27 and TRBJ2-5; D call uncertain. From germline, CDR1 is MNHEY and CDR2 SMNVEV (reference sequence). There are 13 residues in the CDR3. Trimming stripped 5 bases from V and 0 bases from J, with 7 bases between. For the CDR3, the DNA is TGTGCCAGCAGTCCCCGGTACCAAGAGACCCAGTACTTC. As protein: CASSPRYQETQYF.